Shown below are 26 T cell receptor beta chains from a single sample sequenced in a study of shared clonotypes between healthy human individuals. The method was immunoSEQ multiplex PCR; TCRdb's version includes in-frame clones alone and lacks a portion of them. The sample lists 800,000 to 1,200,000 clones, about four fifths occurring once. Sequencing used memory CD4+ T cells from PBMCs. Indicated subset: CD45RA-negative fraction. These receptors all come from a man between 18 and 35 years old in good health. Some clones in this sample may be carry-over from other donors' samples.

This clone was observed a single time. The V gene is TRBV2, the J gene TRBJ2-7, with D possibly TRBD1 on 5 matching bases. V was trimmed by 7 bases and J by 1 base, leaving 11 bases between them. Looked up from germline, CDR1 is SNHLY and CDR2 is FYNNEI. This CDR3 has 13 residues. The CDR3 bases are TGTGCCAGCACGCAGGGTCTATCCTACGAGCAGTACTTC. This sequence encodes CASTQGLSYEQYF.

The J gene is TRBJ2-2, the V gene TRBV9, with TRBD2 matching over 13 bases. The CDR3 length is 16 residues. V was pared by 3 bases and J by 7 bases, with 6 bases of the junction left unmatched. Per the germline V gene, CDR1 is SGDLS and CDR2 is YYNGEE. The CDR3 loop reads CASSGGTSGKFGELFF. The CDR3, as DNA: TGTGCCAGCAGCGGCGGGACTAGCGGGAAGTTCGGGGAGCTGTTTTTT.

This chain connects TRBV4-3 to TRBJ1-6; D unresolved. V shed 1 base and J shed 10 bases, with 5 bases lying between them. CDR1 LGHNA and CDR2 YSLEER come from the germline V gene. The CDR3 consists of 12 residues. The CDR3 sequence: CASSQVNSPLHF. The CDR3 DNA sequence: TGCGCCAGCAGCCAAGTGAACTCACCCCTCCACTTT.

V gene TRBV5-8 combines with J gene TRBJ1-5; possible D gene TRBD1, 6 bases. This CDR3 is built from 14 residues. Between the trimmed V and J ends, which lost 2 bases and 6 bases, there was a span of 12 bases. Germline lookup yields CDR1 SGHTS and CDR2 YDEGEE. CDR3 nucleotides: TGTGCCAGCAGCTTCCGACAGGTTGTTCAGCCCCAGCATTTT. Protein: CASSFRQVVQPQHF.

This chain joins TRBV2 and TRBJ2-5; tentatively, D is TRBD2 (6 bases). Per germline, CDR1 SNHLY and CDR2 FYNNEI. Trimming took 6 bases from V and 6 from J, leaving 8 bases between them. This CDR3 has 11 residues. In DNA form, the CDR3 reads TGTGCCAGCAGGGAGGGTCAGACCCAGTACTTC. This codes for CASREGQTQYF.

The chain is built from TRBV5-5 and TRBJ1-3; D unclear. Germline V gives CDR1 SGHKS, CDR2 YYEKEE (reference sequence). Trimming took 1 base from V and 7 from J, leaving 15 bases between them. The CDR3 totals 15 residues. CDR3 bases: TGTGCCAGCAGCTTGAACACTAATTCCGGGAACACCATATATTTT. Translated, it gives CASSLNTNSGNTIYF.

Points on this clone: An end of the junction does not agree with germline; a read error may underlie this. This chain joins TRBV6-1 and TRBJ2-7, with 11 bases matching TRBD2. Germline lookup yields CDR1 MNHNS and CDR2 SASEGT. The CDR3 totals 16 residues. CDR3 coding DNA: TGTGCCATCAGTGAGCCGGGGACTAGCGGCCACAACGGGCAGTACTTC. Translation gives CAISEPGTSGHNGQYF.

This clone was found a few times. One end of the junction varies from germline; a read error may be responsible. The chain joins TRBV7-2 to TRBJ2-2, with 15 bases aligning to TRBD2. From germline, CDR1 is SGHTA and CDR2 FQGNSA. The CDR3 runs 17 residues. CDR3 in amino acids: CASSFPDRTSGRGGLFF. DNA of the CDR3: TGTGCCAGCAGCTTCCCCGACCGGACTAGCGGGAGGGGGGGGCTGTTTTTT.

The chain has TRBV28 and TRBJ2-7, with D unresolved. Germline V gene data show CDR1 as MDHEN and CDR2 as SYDVKM. V lost 7 bases and J lost 4, with 20 bases in between. There are 15 residues in the CDR3. This CDR3 reads CASIPEGHPGYEQYF. The CDR3 region has the DNA TGTGCCAGCATCCCCGAAGGGCACCCCGGATACGAGCAGTACTTC.

As DNA, the CDR3 is TGTGCCAGCAGCTCGGGTTTCCACGAGCAGTACTTC. It specifies CASSSGFHEQYF. The rearrangement joins TRBV7-2 to TRBJ2-7; D is uncertain. The germline V and J ends were trimmed by 4 bases and 5 bases, with 9 bases remaining between them. Germline V gene lookup returns CDR1 SGHTA and CDR2 FQGNSA. The length of the CDR3 is 12 residues. Looking up the rest from reference TRBV7-2 and TRBJ2-7 gives the full variable domain: GAGVSQSPSNKVTEKGKDVELRCDPISGHTALYWYRQSLGQGLEFLIYFQGNSAPDKSGLPSDRFSAERTGGSVSTLTIQRTQQEDSAVYLCASSSGFHEQYFGPGTRLTVT.

This sequence joins TRBV5-1 and TRBJ2-3; TRBD2 matches 9 bases. The CDR3 length is 15 residues. The germline V gene has CDR1 SGHRS and CDR2 YFSETQ. J was trimmed by 6 bases and V by 5 bases; bases with no gene match: 10. CDR3 sequence: CASSYRREGLDTQYF. DNA of the CDR3: TGCGCCAGCAGTTACCGGCGGGAGGGCCTTGATACGCAGTATTTT.

As for this clone: This sample includes further DNA sequences coding for the same CDR3. This chain connects TRBV27 to TRBJ2-7; D uncertain. The CDR3 is 13 residues long. Germline values: CDR1 MNHEY, CDR2 SMNVEV (reference sequence). Trimming took 6 bases from V and 2 from J, leaving 11 bases between them. The CDR3 loop is CASSLQGTYEQYF. The DNA of the CDR3 is TGTGCCAGCAGCCTCCAAGGAACCTACGAGCAGTACTTC.

V and J are TRBV27 and TRBJ2-5; D gene uncertain. The CDR3 runs 13 residues. V was cut by 6 bases and J by 6 bases, with 14 bases left in between. Per germline, CDR1 MNHEY and CDR2 SMNVEV (reference sequence). The CDR3 spells CASRDPSRKTQYF. CDR3 bases: TGTGCCAGCAGAGACCCCAGCCGCAAGACCCAGTACTTC.

This clone was counted only a few times. In DNA form, the CDR3 reads TGTGCCAGCAGTGAACTGCGGGACAGCAGCGAGCAGTACTTC. Amino acid sequence: CASSELRDSSEQYF. The chain has TRBV2 and TRBJ2-7, with D perhaps matching TRBD1 (7 bases). Trimming pared 2 bases from V and 6 bases from J, leaving 14 bases between. This CDR3 region has 14 residues. Germline V gene data show CDR1 as SNHLY and CDR2 as FYNNEI.

This clone was observed a handful of times. The V gene is TRBV7-6, the J gene TRBJ1-1; D is ambiguous. Trimming stripped 1 base from V and 0 bases from J, with 9 bases between. CDR3 length equals 15 residues. The germline CDR1 and CDR2 sequences are SGHVS and FNYEAQ. This CDR3 is CASSLGAFMNTEAFF. CDR3 DNA sequence: TGTGCCAGCAGCTTAGGGGCTTTTATGAACACTGAAGCTTTCTTT. The full variable domain, in which reference TRBV7-6 and TRBJ1-1 provide the parts outside the CDR3, is GAGVSQSPRYKVTKRGQDVALRCDPISGHVSLYWYRQALGQGPEFLTYFNYEAQQDKSGLPNDRFSAERPEGSISTLTIQRTEQRDSAMYRCASSLGAFMNTEAFFGQGTRLTVV.

The chain is built from TRBV5-1 and TRBJ2-7; 7 nucleotides align to TRBD2. V shed 4 bases, J shed 2 bases, and the junction held 12 bases outside the gene matches. This CDR3 has 16 residues. Germline CDR1 reads SGHRS; CDR2 reads YFSETQ. CDR3 coding DNA: TGCGCCAGCAGCCCCTCCTTAGCGGGTGGGGCCTACGAGCAGTACTTC. It yields the protein CASSPSLAGGAYEQYF.

The gene calls are TRBV5-6 and TRBJ2-5; 7 bases match TRBD2. CDR1 is SGHDT and CDR2 is YYEEEE in the germline V gene. V lost 3 bases, J lost 5 bases, and 10 bases stayed unmatched. The CDR3 covers 15 residues. CDR3 sequence reads: CASSSHPREEETQYF. The CDR3 bases are TGTGCCAGCAGCTCGCACCCCCGGGAGGAGGAGACCCAGTACTTC.

The chain is built from TRBV5-6 and TRBJ2-7; D possibly corresponds to TRBD2 (5 bases). The CDR3 totals 12 residues. Trimming pared 4 bases from V and 4 bases from J, leaving 9 bases between. The germline gives CDR1 SGHDT, CDR2 YYEEEE. CDR3 loop: CASSVGLYEQYF. CDR3 bases: TGTGCCAGCAGCGTAGGACTGTACGAGCAGTACTTC. The full variable domain, completed using reference TRBV5-6 and TRBJ2-7, is DAGVTQSPTHLIKTRGQQVTLRCSPKSGHDTVSWYQQALGQGPQFIFQYYEEEERQRGNFPDRFSGHQFPNYSSELNVNALLLGDSALYLCASSVGLYEQYFGPGTRLTVT.

The chain carries TRBV2 and TRBJ2-7; D not certain. Trimming left V 5 bases short and J 3 bases short, with 8 bases between. From germline, CDR1 is SNHLY and CDR2 FYNNEI. This CDR3 is built from 12 residues. The CDR3 reads CASSMGRYEQYF. Here the CDR3 DNA reads TGTGCCAGCAGTATGGGCCGCTACGAGCAGTACTTC.

This rearrangement joins TRBV7-2 to TRBJ2-4; 9 nucleotides align to TRBD1. This CDR3 region has 16 residues. Per the germline V gene, CDR1 is SGHTA and CDR2 is FQGNSA. With 0 bases clipped from V and 10 bases from J, the junction kept 10 bases outside the gene matches. DNA of the CDR3: TGTGCCAGCAGCTTAGCCCGGGGACAGGGCTCCATGATTCAGTACTTC. It is translated as CASSLARGQGSMIQYF. Using reference TRBV7-2 and TRBJ2-4 for the parts outside the CDR3, the full variable domain is GAGVSQSPSNKVTEKGKDVELRCDPISGHTALYWYRQSLGQGLEFLIYFQGNSAPDKSGLPSDRFSAERTGGSVSTLTIQRTQQEDSAVYLCASSLARGQGSMIQYFGAGTRLSVL.

This chain uses TRBV2 with TRBJ1-2; D not resolved. This CDR3 has 13 residues. The germline gives CDR1 SNHLY, CDR2 FYNNEI. V lost 7 bases to trimming and J lost 3 bases, with 12 bases between them. CDR3 coding DNA: TGTGCCAGCATCCCCGGACGGGACTATGGCTACACCTTC. This translates into CASIPGRDYGYTF.

This sequence joins TRBV28 and TRBJ2-1, with TRBD2 identical over 11 bases. Germline V gene data show CDR1 as MDHEN and CDR2 as SYDVKM. V gave up 4 bases and J gave up 5 bases; unmatched junction bases: 7. The CDR3 is 16 residues long. CDR3 coding DNA: TGTGCCAGCAGTTCTCTCGGGGGACTAGCGGACAATGAGCAGTTCTTC. It is translated as CASSSLGGLADNEQFF.

This clone has a single count. The rearrangement joins TRBV2 to TRBJ1-2; 8 bases align to TRBD1. This CDR3 region has 14 residues. Trimming cost V 4 bases and J 2 bases; bases outside gene matches: 3. Germline CDR1 reads SNHLY; CDR2 reads FYNNEI. The CDR3 sequence: CASSGQGSNYGYTF. As DNA, the CDR3 is TGTGCCAGCAGTGGACAGGGGTCAAACTATGGCTACACCTTC.

This clone appeared many times. This same CDR3 is encoded by further DNA sequences in the sample. The V call is TRBV13, the J call TRBJ2-7; no reliable D call. The CDR3 runs to 13 residues. CDR1 is PRHDT and CDR2 is FYEKMQ in the germline V gene (reference sequence). The V gene lost 2 bases and the J gene lost 1 base, with 6 bases spanning the gap. Here the CDR3 reads CASSLLGSYEQYF. In DNA form, the CDR3 reads TGTGCCAGCAGCTTACTGGGGTCCTACGAGCAGTACTTC.

This CDR3 is CASGLTGSTDTQYF. CDR3 nucleotide sequence: TGTGCTAGTGGACTGACAGGGAGCACAGATACGCAGTATTTT. The V and J genes are TRBV12-5 and TRBJ2-3, with TRBD1 matching over 7 bases. CDR1 and CDR2 (germline): LGHNT, FRNRAP. The CDR3 consists of 14 residues. Unmatched junction bases numbered 3, after V lost 6 bases and J lost 0 bases.

This clone was seen just once. The V gene is TRBV13, the J gene TRBJ2-1; weak D call: TRBD2 (5 bases). V lost 4 bases to trimming and J lost 1 base, with 11 bases between them. Germline V gene lookup returns CDR1 PRHDT and CDR2 FYEKMQ (reference sequence). CDR3 size: 15 residues. The CDR3 sequence is CASSSVSGSYNEQFF. The CDR3 nucleotides are TGTGCCAGCAGCTCCGTGTCGGGATCCTACAATGAGCAGTTCTTC.